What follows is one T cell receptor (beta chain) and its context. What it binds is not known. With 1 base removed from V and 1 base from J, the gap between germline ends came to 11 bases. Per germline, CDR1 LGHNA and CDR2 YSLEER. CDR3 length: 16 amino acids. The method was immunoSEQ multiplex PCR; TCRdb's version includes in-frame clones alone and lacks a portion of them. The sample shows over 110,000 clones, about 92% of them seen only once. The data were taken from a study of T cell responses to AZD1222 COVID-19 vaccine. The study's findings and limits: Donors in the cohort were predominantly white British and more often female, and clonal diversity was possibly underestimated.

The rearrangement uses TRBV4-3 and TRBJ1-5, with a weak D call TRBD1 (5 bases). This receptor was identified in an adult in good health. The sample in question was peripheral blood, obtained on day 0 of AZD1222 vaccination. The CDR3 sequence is CASSQVRGGSNQPQHF. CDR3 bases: TGCGCCAGCAGCCAAGTGAGGGGCGGGAGCAATCAGCCCCAGCATTTT.